The text below deals with one TCR beta chain. Its target is unknown. This specimen belongs to a study of persistence of HIV-infected CD4 T cells. Looking at the study overall: The sample holds CD4+ T cells responsive to CMV or HIV-1 Gag.

This was the immunoSEQ version 4 assay in survey mode. TCRdb keeps only in-frame clones here, not all; method: immunoSEQ multiplex PCR. The repertoire has over 30,000 clones, 75% to 90% of them found once; the top ten carry roughly 0.97%. Points from the study as a whole: Proviral oligoclonality tracked with TCR oligoclonality within the same sorted cells. Degenerate expanded CDR3beta sequences were enriched among CMV- and Gag-responding cells.

The V gene lost 4 bases and the J gene lost 0 bases, with 16 bases spanning the gap. Germline CDR1 and CDR2: SEHNR and FQNEAQ (reference sequence). This CDR3 is built from 18 residues. Cells were stimulated with overlapping HIV-1 Gag 15-mer peptides. CD40L/CD69 double-negative CD45RO-high memory CD4+ T cells were collected. Suppressive ART was started during chronic HIV-1 infection in these adults. The gene calls are TRBV7-9 and TRBJ2-6, with D perhaps matching TRBD1 or TRBD2 (5 bases each). The source is an adult with HIV. The donor label of this sample is uncertain. Sequencing was performed on cultured CD4+ T cells from PBMCs, taken from a patient who received antiretroviral therapy. The CDR3 sequence is CASSSTVGVSSGANVLTF. The CDR3 nucleotides read TGTGCCAGCAGCTCCACCGTGGGGGTCAGCTCTGGGGCCAACGTCCTGACTTTC. The full variable domain, completed using reference TRBV7-9 and TRBJ2-6, is DTGVSQNPRHKITKRGQNVTFRCDPISEHNRLYWYRQTLGQGPEFLTYFQNEAQLEKSRLLSDRFSAERPKGSFSTLEIQRTEQGDSAMYLCASSSTVGVSSGANVLTFGAGSRLTVL.